These 20 T cell receptor beta chains share one sample of origin, sequenced in a study of cytomegalovirus exposure and HLA in healthy donors. 13 Jbeta primers and 60 Vbeta primers were used for the PCR. The data were produced by immunoSEQ multiplex PCR, yet TCRdb's version contains in-frame clones alone and is incomplete. The sample contains about 57,000 clones, 65% to 75% of which appear only once. The sequenced sample consisted of PBMCs. Receptors were obtained from a man under 40 in good health and CMV-seropositive.

This chain links TRBV5-1 with TRBJ2-7; no firm D call. This CDR3 has 12 residues. V lost 3 bases to trimming and J lost 6 bases, with 10 bases between them. The germline V gene encodes CDR1 SGHRS and CDR2 YFSETQ. The CDR3 DNA reads as TGCGCCAGCAGCTGGAGAGGCTCCGAGCAGTACTTC. The encoded protein is CASSWRGSEQYF.

The rearrangement uses TRBV7-2 and TRBJ1-6, with D tentatively TRBD1 (6 bases). V was clipped by 5 bases and J by 2 bases, with 10 bases between them. The CDR3 runs 15 residues. Germline values: CDR1 SGHTA, CDR2 FQGNSA. The CDR3 nucleotides read TGTGCCAGCAGCGGCGGACAGACCTATAATTCACCCCTCCACTTT. Protein sequence: CASSGGQTYNSPLHF.

The CDR3: CASSPGQPYEQYF. As DNA, the CDR3 is TGCGCCAGCAGCCCGGGACAGCCCTACGAGCAGTACTTC. The V gene is TRBV5-1, the J gene TRBJ2-5, with 7 bases matching TRBD1. The closer fit of TRBJ2-7 to the DNA end suggests the J call may be wrong. CDR3 length equals 13 residues. Germline CDR1 SGHRS, CDR2 YFSETQ.

V usage is TRBV4-3 and J usage is TRBJ2-2; TRBD1 aligns across 8 bases. The ends lost 5 bases at V and 6 bases at J; junction bases unmatched: 2. Germline V lookup: CDR1 LGHNA, CDR2 YSLEER. This CDR3 has 13 amino acids. CDR3 bases: TGCGCCAGCAGCGAACAGGGGGCCGGGGAGCTGTTTTTT. It codes for CASSEQGAGELFF.

The chain links TRBV29-1 to TRBJ2-1; D is unclear. Trimming pared 3 bases from V and 0 bases from J, leaving 24 bases between. Germline V gene sequence: CDR1 SQVTM, CDR2 ANQGSEA. The CDR3 is made up of 19 amino acids. In DNA form, the CDR3 reads TGCAGCGTTGACCCCCGAGGCATACTGAGAAGAAGCTCCTACAATGAGCAGTTCTTC. This translates into CSVDPRGILRRSSYNEQFF.

This sequence joins TRBV18 and TRBJ2-1, with 11 bases that match TRBD2. The V gene's germline CDR1 is KGHSH and CDR2 LQKENI. The CDR3 covers 16 residues. V shed 2 bases, J shed 6 bases, and the junction held 6 bases outside the gene matches. The CDR3 coding sequence is TGTGCCAGCTCACCAACTAGCGGGGGACCCCTCAATGAGCAGTTCTTC. Amino acid sequence: CASSPTSGGPLNEQFF. Supplemented by reference TRBV18 and TRBJ2-1, the full variable domain reads NAGVMQNPRHLVRRRGQEARLRCSPMKGHSHVYWYRQLPEEGLKFMVYLQKENIIDESGMPKERFSAEFPKEGPSILRIQQVVRGDSAAYFCASSPTSGGPLNEQFFGPGTRLTVL.

The gene calls are TRBV9 and TRBJ1-3; D possibly corresponds to TRBD1 (5 bases). This CDR3 spans 17 amino acids. V was clipped by 0 bases and J by 2 bases, with 15 bases between them. Germline loops: CDR1 SGDLS, CDR2 YYNGEE. This chain's CDR3 is CASSVDRSPLPGNTIYF. CDR3 in DNA: TGTGCCAGCAGCGTAGACAGGTCTCCTCTACCTGGAAACACCATATATTTT.

V usage is TRBV6-6 and J usage is TRBJ2-7; D ambiguous. The V gene's germline CDR1 is MNHNY and CDR2 SVGAGI (reference sequence). Trimming stripped 8 bases from V and 0 bases from J, with 8 bases between. The CDR3 has 12 residues. The CDR3: CASGSNSYEQYF. CDR3 coding DNA: TGTGCCAGCGGCAGTAACTCCTACGAGCAGTACTTC.

The chain joins TRBV27 to TRBJ2-1; TRBD1 aligns across 10 bases. The J segment lost 0 bases and the V segment lost 6 bases, leaving 2 bases of the junction unmatched. CDR1 is MNHEY, CDR2 SMNVEV, per germline (reference sequence). CDR3 length: 15 residues. This CDR3 reads CASSWDRGSYNEQFF. The CDR3 coding sequence is TGTGCCAGCAGCTGGGACAGGGGCTCCTACAATGAGCAGTTCTTC.

This CDR3 reads CASSLAAGARQQFF. For the CDR3, the DNA is TGCGCCAGCAGCTTGGCGGCGGGGGCGAGACAGCAGTTCTTC. The rearrangement joins TRBV5-1 to TRBJ2-1; D is perhaps TRBD2 (7 bases). Trimming stripped 0 bases from V and 11 bases from J, with 15 bases between. This CDR3 has 14 residues. Germline lookup yields CDR1 SGHRS and CDR2 YFSETQ.

The chain has TRBV2 and TRBJ2-3; 8 positions agree with TRBD1. The germline V gene encodes CDR1 SNHLY and CDR2 FYNNEI. V trimming: 3 bases; J trimming: 2 bases; junction bases outside the gene matches: 1. There are 14 residues in the CDR3. The CDR3 spells CASSDRGLTDTQYF. CDR3 coding DNA: TGTGCCAGCAGTGACAGGGGGCTCACAGATACGCAGTATTTT.

The chain employs TRBV5-5 and TRBJ1-1; TRBD1 is a possible D gene (6 bases). This CDR3 has 15 amino acids. Between the trimmed V and J ends, which lost 4 bases and 3 bases, there was a span of 16 bases. Germline loops: CDR1 SGHKS, CDR2 YYEKEE (reference sequence). Written as DNA, the CDR3 is TGTGCCAGCAGCCCTCACGGGGGGCTTTACACTGAAGCTTTCTTT. Translated: CASSPHGGLYTEAFF.

The chain carries TRBV5-1 and TRBJ2-3, with 8 bases aligning to TRBD2. This CDR3 region has 14 residues. Germline CDR1 and CDR2: SGHRS and YFSETQ. Trimming removed 2 bases from V and 6 bases from J; junction bases left unmatched: 5. The DNA of the CDR3 is TGCGCCAGCAGCTTCTTCGGGGGGGCCGATACGCAGTATTTT. The encoded protein is CASSFFGGADTQYF.

This chain uses TRBV7-3 with TRBJ1-1, with 8 bases fitting TRBD1. Germline CDR1 is SGHTA and CDR2 is FQGTGA. J was trimmed by 4 bases and V by 4 bases; bases with no gene match: 5. The CDR3 spans 14 residues. This CDR3 reads CASSSDGQGTEAFF. CDR3 bases: TGTGCCAGCAGCTCGGATGGACAGGGCACTGAAGCTTTCTTT.

The chain recombines TRBV7-8 with TRBJ1-5; 7 nucleotides align to TRBD1. There are 16 residues in the CDR3. The junction had 7 bases not matched to a gene; V was cut back by 5 bases and J by 0 bases. Germline V lookup: CDR1 SGHVS, CDR2 FQNEAQ. The CDR3 sequence: CASSPGGPDSNQPQHF. CDR3 bases: TGTGCCAGCAGCCCAGGGGGGCCAGATAGCAATCAGCCCCAGCATTTT.

J is TRBJ2-7 and V is TRBV30; no clear D. The V gene's germline CDR1 is GTSNPN and CDR2 SVGIG (reference sequence). V was trimmed by 0 bases and J by 4 bases, leaving 7 bases between them. The CDR3 spans 12 residues. The CDR3, as DNA: TGTGCCTGGAGTGTTAGTGGTTACGAGCAGTACTTC. Encoded protein: CAWSVSGYEQYF.

The V gene is TRBV28, the J gene TRBJ1-1; 9 bases map to TRBD1. This CDR3 has 15 residues. Germline assignment: CDR1 MDHEN and CDR2 SYDVKM. With V trimmed by 6 bases and J by 1 base, 6 bases remained unmatched. CDR3 loop: CASSDGGQGNTEAFF. The CDR3 DNA follows: TGTGCCAGCAGCGATGGGGGACAGGGGAACACTGAAGCTTTCTTT. Variable domain in full (rest from reference TRBV28 and TRBJ1-1): DVKVTQSSRYLVKRTGEKVFLECVQDMDHENMFWYRQDPGLGLRLIYFSYDVKMKEKGDIPEGYSVSREKKERFSLILESASTNQTSMYLCASSDGGQGNTEAFFGQGTRLTVV.

The genes are TRBV10-2 and TRBJ2-2, with 7 bases that match TRBD1. In germline, CDR1 is WSHSY, CDR2 SAAADI. The CDR3 contains 14 residues. The V and J ends lost 8 bases and 4 bases, in that order; junction bases with no gene match: 7. CDR3 sequence (DNA): TGCGCCAGCGAGGGACAGCCGAGCACCGGGGAGCTGTTTTTT. Translated, it gives CASEGQPSTGELFF.

V gene TRBV28 combines with J gene TRBJ1-6, with D hard to call. Deletions cut 3 bases from V and 12 bases from J, with 12 bases between. The CDR3 spans 13 residues. Germline CDR1 MDHEN, CDR2 SYDVKM. The CDR3 DNA reads TGTGCCAGCAGTTTTCCCCCGGAGGGACCCCTCCACTTT. This translates into CASSFPPEGPLHF.

The rearrangement joins TRBV14 to TRBJ1-1, with D hard to call. The length of the CDR3 is 11 residues. V gave up 2 bases and J gave up 9 bases, with 7 bases separating them. CDR1 and CDR2 from the germline V gene are SGHDN and FVKESK. The CDR3 sequence: CASSQQRQAFF. The CDR3 coding sequence is TGTGCCAGCAGCCAACAGCGTCAAGCTTTCTTT.